This T cell receptor (beta chain) originates from a study of cytomegalovirus exposure and HLA in healthy donors. Germline CDR1 and CDR2: MGHRA and YSYEKL. The CDR3 loop spans 17 amino acids. V shed 0 bases, J shed 6 bases, and the junction held 11 bases outside the gene matches. The study ran its PCR with 60 Vbeta and 13 Jbeta primers. Profiled with immunoSEQ multiplex PCR; TCRdb holds only in-frame clones, not every one. Here the sample spans about 190,000 clones, roughly four fifths being singletons. With regard to this clone: The antigen is undetermined.

Notes on the study in general: Among TCR beta chains, those listed as cytomegalovirus-associated numbered over 150. Several top significant clusters appeared, in a later analysis, to be linked to common viral pathogens.

Sequencing was carried out using PBMCs. The TCR comes from a woman aged 25-40 years in good health and CMV-seropositive. The gene calls are TRBV4-1 and TRBJ2-3; 8 nucleotides line up with TRBD2. The CDR3 spells CASSQDQAGEGGDTQYF. The CDR3 DNA sequence: TGCGCCAGCAGCCAAGACCAAGCGGGAGAGGGGGGGGATACGCAGTATTTT.